A selection of T cell receptor beta chains follows, all from one sample in a study of blood T cell repertoires in COVID-19. Some clones are missing from TCRdb's copy, which holds only in-frame ones; the method was immunoSEQ multiplex PCR. The sample yields some 240,000 clones, around 83% seen once. Specimen: PBMCs or T cells enriched from blood (not recorded which). Receptors were obtained from a woman in her forties or fifties who had been exposed to COVID-19. CDR3s include the opening cysteine and the closing phenylalanine or tryptophan. D genes are given only for firm matches. Size is omitted from some rows. Given values are once, few, many or a class for expanded clones.

j_call v_call clone_size d_call cdr3_aa cdr3_nt
TRBJ2-7 TRBV5-1 - - CASSLGGKQTTYEQYF TGCGCCAGCAGCTTGGGGGGCAAACAAACGACCTACGAGCAGTACTTC
TRBJ2-1 TRBV18 once - CASSLQRPGEQFF TGTGCCAGCTCACTCCAGCGCCCCGGGGAGCAGTTCTTC
TRBJ2-5 TRBV9 - TRBD2 CASSVALAGQETQYF TGTGCCAGCAGCGTAGCCCTAGCGGGGCAAGAGACCCAGTACTTC
TRBJ2-7 TRBV6-5 - TRBD1 CASSYDRQGPYEQYF TGTGCCAGCAGTTACGACCGACAGGGCCCCTACGAGCAGTACTTC
TRBJ1-2 TRBV28 once - CASTGYSANYGYTF TGTGCCAGCACAGGATACTCAGCTAACTATGGCTACACCTTC
TRBJ1-4 TRBV18 - - CASSLGAREKLFF TGTGCCAGCTCACTGGGGGCGAGGGAAAAACTGTTTTTT
TRBJ1-1 TRBV3-1/TRBV3-2 - - CASSQGGDRNTEAFF TGTGCCAGCAGCCAAGGAGGAGACAGGAACACTGAAGCTTTCTTT
TRBJ1-1 TRBV2 - - CASSDNRGTEAFF TGTGCCAGCAGTGACAACCGGGGCACTGAAGCTTTCTTT
TRBJ1-3 TRBV5-5 - - CASSSGSGLISGNTIYF TGTGCCAGCAGCTCCGGTTCGGGACTGATCTCTGGAAACACCATATATTTT
TRBJ1-1 TRBV7-9 - TRBD1 CASSLGTGDWTFAEAFF TGTGCCAGCAGCTTGGGGACAGGGGATTGGACATTCGCTGAAGCTTTCTTT
TRBJ1-5 TRBV2 - - CASSYRVGQPQHF TGTGCCAGCAGTTACAGGGTGGGACAGCCCCAGCATTTT
TRBJ1-2 TRBV10-3 - - CAISASTENYGYTF TGTGCCATCAGTGCCTCGACAGAGAACTATGGCTACACCTTC
TRBJ1-1 TRBV28 many TRBD1 CASSFPRDRPQRSTEAFF TGTGCCAGCAGTTTCCCCCGGGACAGACCTCAGAGGAGCACTGAAGCTTTCTTT
TRBJ1-2 TRBV27 - - CASTTAGSHGYTF TGTGCCAGCACGACCGCGGGGAGTCATGGCTACACCTTC
TRBJ1-6 TRBV4-1 - TRBD1 CASSQVSRTGYPPLHF TGCGCCAGCAGCCAAGTCTCCAGGACAGGATACCCACCCCTCCACTTT
TRBJ2-3 TRBV24-1 - TRBD1 CATSDPMTGVGTDTQYF TGTGCCACCAGTGATCCAATGACAGGGGTAGGCACAGATACGCAGTATTTT
TRBJ2-3 TRBV20-1 - - CSASSLEGSTDTQYF TGCAGTGCTAGTTCGCTAGAAGGTAGCACAGATACGCAGTATTTT
TRBJ1-1 TRBV5-1 - TRBD1 CASSSDRVRGTEAFF TGCGCCAGCAGCTCTGACAGGGTTAGAGGAACTGAAGCTTTCTTT
TRBJ2-1 TRBV7-9 - TRBD2 CASSLMRGGPYNEQFF TGTGCCAGCAGCCTTATGCGGGGGGGCCCCTACAATGAGCAGTTCTTC
TRBJ2-5 TRBV6-5 - TRBD2 CASSYVAGGPETQYF TGTGCCAGCAGTTACGTTGCGGGGGGGCCGGAGACCCAGTACTTC
TRBJ2-1 TRBV29-1 - TRBD2 CSVVTSGLYNEQFF TGCAGCGTAGTGACTAGCGGACTCTACAATGAGCAGTTCTTC
TRBJ2-5 TRBV19 - TRBD1 CASSTGQGWETQYF TGTGCCAGTAGTACAGGACAGGGATGGGAGACCCAGTACTTC